Shown below are 16 T cell receptor beta chains from a single sample sequenced in a study of Tregs in tolerant kidney transplant recipients. Assay: immunoSEQ multiplex PCR; the TCRdb copy retains only in-frame clones and omits some. The sample has about 30,000 clones. This specimen was CD8+ T cells from blood, taken before the transplant. The source of these receptors is a human donor who received a combined kidney and bone marrow transplant.

Details on this clone: The DNA ends 3 residues before the CDR3 does, and the rest of the CDR3 is filled in from the germline J gene. V is TRBV19 and J is TRBJ2-1, with D possibly TRBD1 on 8 matching bases. Germline CDR1 reads LNHDA; CDR2 reads SQIVND (reference sequence). The length of the CDR3 is 14 residues. V gave up 3 bases and J gave up 7 bases, with 13 bases separating them. The CDR3 bases that were read are TGTGCCAGTAGTATCCACAGGGGGGGGAATGAG. It encodes CASSIHRGGNE. The entire CDR3 protein is CASSIHRGGNEQFF.

Comments on this clone: The read ends 3 residues before the CDR3 terminus; that terminus is restored from the germline J gene. The chain is built from TRBV13 and TRBJ2-7; 8 bases align to TRBD1. The junction had 6 bases not matched to a gene; V was cut back by 3 bases and J by 5 bases. CDR3 length: 14 amino acids. Germline V lookup: CDR1 PRHDT, CDR2 FYEKMQ (reference sequence). The DNA read from the CDR3 is TGTGCCAGCAGCTTCGGACAGGGCCGGAACGAG. Its translation is CASSFGQGRNE. The full CDR3 reads CASSFGQGRNEQYF. Full variable domain (rest looked up from reference TRBV13 and TRBJ2-7): AAGVIQSPRHLIKEKRETATLKCYPIPRHDTVYWYQQGPGQDPQFLISFYEKMQSDKGSIPDRFSAQQFSDYHSELNMSSLELGDSALYFCASSFGQGRNEQYFGPGTRLTVT.

Of note for this clone: Read data end 3 residues before the CDR3 end; the end is taken from the germline J gene. This chain connects TRBV7-2 to TRBJ2-3; 7 bases map to TRBD2. The CDR3 spans 15 residues. Per germline, CDR1 SGHTA and CDR2 FQGNSA. Trimming removed 4 bases from V and 0 bases from J; junction bases left unmatched: 4. CDR3 sequence reads: CASSSLAASTDTQYF. The sequenced part of the CDR3 DNA is TGTGCCAGCAGCTCCCTAGCGGCTAGCACAGATACG.

About this clone itself: The CDR3 goes on 3 residues after the read ends, and that part is filled in from the germline J gene. The rearrangement uses TRBV29-1 and TRBJ2-7; weak D call: TRBD2 (6 bases). Looked up from germline, CDR1 is SQVTM and CDR2 is ANQGSEA. V was trimmed by 6 bases and J by 6 bases, leaving 12 bases between them. CDR3 size: 11 residues. The CDR3 sequence: CSVDKAGEQYF. CDR3 DNA (partial): TGCAGCGTCGACAAAGCGGGCGAG.

Turning to this clone: The observed sequence ends 3 residues before the CDR3 terminus, with the missing tail filled in from the germline J gene. This rearrangement joins TRBV6-4 to TRBJ2-7; TRBD2 matches at 10 bases. The CDR3 extends over 13 amino acids. Germline V gives CDR1 MRHNA, CDR2 SNTAGT. After removal of 5 bases from V and 5 bases from J, the junction contained 3 bases not matched to a gene. The CDR3 sequence is CASSRTSGHEQYF. The sequenced CDR3 bases are TGTGCCAGCAGTCGGACTAGCGGTCACGAG.

As for this clone: The read finishes 3 residues shy of the CDR3 end, and the germline J gene is used to complete it. This chain joins TRBV2 and TRBJ1-5; possible D gene TRBD1, 5 bases. The V and J ends lost 1 base and 3 bases respectively, with 13 bases between them. The CDR3 contains 16 residues. Per the germline V gene, CDR1 is SNHLY and CDR2 is FYNNEI. The part of the CDR3 DNA that was read is TGTGCCAGCAGTGAAGTATTCGACAGACTCAATCAGCCC. Protein product: CASSEVFDRLNQP. The entire CDR3 reads CASSEVFDRLNQPQHF.

Remarks on this clone: The read halts 3 residues ahead of the CDR3 end, with the missing end drawn from the germline J gene. The rearrangement uses TRBV13 and TRBJ1-4, with a weak D call TRBD1 (5 bases). This CDR3 has 13 amino acids. Germline CDR1 and CDR2: PRHDT and FYEKMQ (reference sequence). The V end was cut by 4 bases, the J end by 7 bases, with 10 bases between. CDR3 region: CASSWGGGEKLFF. Incomplete CDR3 DNA: TGTGCCAGCAGCTGGGGGGGAGGTGAAAAA.

Comments on this clone: The CDR3 is cut off 3 residues early in the read; its end comes from the germline J gene. V and J are TRBV13 and TRBJ2-3; D not certain. This CDR3 spans 13 amino acids. Germline assignment: CDR1 PRHDT and CDR2 FYEKMQ (reference sequence). Trimming took off 5 bases at V and 2 bases at J, with 8 bases between the two ends. CDR3 DNA, as far as it was read: TGTGCCAGCAGCCCCCACAACACAGATACG. It specifies CASSPHNTDT. The whole CDR3 sequence is CASSPHNTDTQYF.

In the case of this clone: Read data end 3 residues before the CDR3 end; the end is taken from the germline J gene. The chain is built from TRBV2 and TRBJ1-3, with 7 bases aligning to TRBD1. Germline V lookup: CDR1 SNHLY, CDR2 FYNNEI. Unmatched junction bases numbered 9, after V lost 4 bases and J lost 3 bases. The CDR3 length is 16 residues. Incomplete CDR3 DNA: TGTGCCAGCAGTGGATCCGACAGGGTCTTTGGAAACACC. It specifies CASSGSDRVFGNT. The whole CDR3 region reads CASSGSDRVFGNTIYF.

For this clone: The CDR3 end falls 3 residues outside the read, so it is completed with the germline J gene. This chain uses TRBV11-2 with TRBJ2-1, with 7 bases aligning to TRBD2. The CDR3 covers 14 residues. Germline values: CDR1 SGHAT, CDR2 FQNNGV. Trimming removed 1 base from V and 8 bases from J; junction bases left unmatched: 5. The chain's CDR3 is CASSLGGGGYEQFF. The sequenced CDR3 bases are TGTGCCAGCAGCTTAGGGGGGGGTGGATATGAG.

Concerning this clone itself: Read data end 3 residues before the CDR3 end; the end is taken from the germline J gene. The chain is built from TRBV29-1 and TRBJ1-2; D is uncertain. The CDR3 covers 16 residues. Trimming took off 1 base at V and 2 bases at J, with 17 bases between the two ends. In germline, CDR1 is SQVTM, CDR2 ANQGSEA. This CDR3 is CSVEVWKGTPNYGYTF. The covered CDR3 bases are TGCAGCGTTGAAGTATGGAAGGGCACCCCAAACTATGGC.

To note about this clone: The read finishes 3 residues shy of the CDR3 end, and the germline J gene is used to complete it. The chain links TRBV20-1 to TRBJ2-6, with no clear D. Trimming left V 6 bases short and J 0 bases short, with 9 bases between. The germline V gene encodes CDR1 DFQATT and CDR2 SNEGSKA (reference sequence). The CDR3 runs to 14 residues. CDR3 DNA, as far as it was read: TGCAGTGCCCAAGACAACTCTGGGGCCAACGTC. Its translation: CSAQDNSGANV. The CDR3 in its entirety is CSAQDNSGANVLTF.

As concerns this clone: The read is 3 residues too short to cover the CDR3 end, so that end is filled in from the germline J gene. The chain carries TRBV6-1 and TRBJ2-7, with 9 positions matching TRBD1. Germline V CDR1 and CDR2: MNHNS, SASEGT. V gave up 0 bases and J gave up 1 base; unmatched junction bases: 4. There are 16 residues in the CDR3. CDR3 region: CASSEAAGTGSYEQYF. The sequenced CDR3 bases are TGTGCCAGCAGTGAAGCTGCAGGGACAGGGTCCTACGAG.

Comments on this clone: Coverage ceases 3 residues before the CDR3 finishes, and the germline J gene fills in the end. The chain employs TRBV19 and TRBJ2-2; no clear D. The V end lost 6 bases, the J end lost 2 bases, and 4 bases lay between the germline ends. This CDR3 spans 12 amino acids. Germline CDR1 LNHDA, CDR2 SQIVND (reference sequence). Here the CDR3 reads CASSPNTGELFF. Partial CDR3 DNA: TGTGCCAGTAGCCCAAACACCGGGGAG.

On this clone itself: The CDR3 end falls 3 residues outside the read, so it is completed with the germline J gene. V is TRBV6-1 and J is TRBJ1-1; no definite D call. CDR1 is MNHNS and CDR2 is SASEGT in the germline V gene. Trimming pared 3 bases from V and 3 bases from J, leaving 8 bases between. This CDR3 has 13 residues. The sequenced CDR3 bases are TGTGCCAGCAGTGACGAGGGTGACACTGAA. It codes for CASSDEGDTE. The full CDR3 protein reads CASSDEGDTEAFF.

Note on this clone: The missing CDR3 end, 3 residues past where the read stops, is filled in from the germline J gene. The V and J genes are TRBV7-9 and TRBJ2-7, with 8 bases fitting TRBD1. After removal of 5 bases from V and 3 bases from J, the junction contained 9 bases not matched to a gene. The CDR3 spans 15 residues. From germline, CDR1 is SEHNR and CDR2 FQNEAQ (reference sequence). CDR3 in amino acids: CASSTRTGRIYEQYF. Incomplete CDR3 DNA: TGTGCCAGCAGCACCAGGACAGGGAGAATCTACGAG.